The source of this TCR beta chain is a study of beta chain features in type 1 diabetes. Background on the study: What patients shared with healthy donors was a similar profile of age, gender and cell yields.

In regard to this clone: The antigen is undetermined. Other DNA sequences in the sample encode the same CDR3.

The study's findings and limits: Moderately but significantly shorter TCRB CDR3s were found in Type 1 diabetes patients in all four CD4+ subsets.

Averaging approximately 0.11 L, one heparinised blood draw was given by each donor. Purity (above 95%) was reached by all sorted populations. Investigators reverse transcribed all isolated RNA, so they sequenced expressed TCRB transcripts. Sequencing was performed with immunoSEQ multiplex PCR; in TCRdb, only in-frame clones are kept and a portion is missing. The sample lists approximately 360,000 clones; 10% to 15% were seen once. Sequenced: naive CD4+ T cells from blood. The clonotype was recovered from a woman aged 18-30 years with type 1 diabetes.

CDR3 protein: CASSQAGSGYTF. CDR3 DNA: TGCGCCAGCAGCCAAGCGGGATCTGGCTACACCTTC. The chain is built from TRBV4-1 and TRBJ1-2; D ambiguous. CDR3 length: 12 amino acids. Trimming pared 1 base from V and 7 bases from J, leaving 7 bases between. The germline V gene encodes CDR1 MGHRA and CDR2 YSYEKL.